This TCR beta chain appears in the sequencing data of a study of cytomegalovirus exposure and HLA in healthy donors. Study conclusions and caveats: Rates of TCR association differed by HLA locus in a later analysis, with DRB1 highest and HLA-C lowest.

The PCR ran on 60 Vbeta and 13 Jbeta primers. Per the original data handling: Per a later analysis, the number of unique TCR beta chains was roughly 87 million, of which 9 million to 14 million were shared. Method: immunoSEQ multiplex PCR; TCRdb's copy keeps in-frame clones and lacks some. The V and J calls and the clone size are those of that table, but D and trimming were determined from the DNA. This table has 150,000 to 200,000 clones, 70% to 85% appearing once. A note on this clone: The antigen is unknown.

Germline-derived CDR1 and CDR2 are MDHEN and SYDVKM. V shed 3 bases and J shed 5 bases, with 11 bases lying between them. This CDR3 has 14 residues. The sequence derives from a woman aged 30 to 39 in good health and CMV-seronegative. Specimen: PBMCs. The chain joins TRBV28 to TRBJ1-5; D is perhaps TRBD1 (5 bases). The CDR3 region is CASSFGSGDQPQHF. Written as DNA, the CDR3 is TGTGCCAGCAGTTTTGGTTCGGGGGATCAGCCCCAGCATTTT.